This is a list of T cell receptor beta chains from one sample in a study of patients and donors after allogeneic stem cell transplantation. TCRdb re-derived calls from the RT-PCR reads in MiXCR, one entry per CDR3 protein. The sample carries 400,000 to 450,000 distinct CDR3 sequences, 16% recorded once. The source material was blood, either unsorted or a sorted T cell fraction (not recorded which). The receptors stem from a human donor who was either an allogeneic HSCT recipient or a stem cell or donor lymphocyte infusion donor (not recorded which). It is not recorded whose cells these are; they may come from a transplant donor. The CDR3 runs from the conserved cysteine through the conserved F or W. Each record gives: D gene, clone size, V gene, J gene, CDR3 DNA, CDR3 protein. A D gene is named only where the DNA matches it firmly. Size is stated for part of the rows, as once, few or many counts, or as a class when the clone is expanded.

d_call: NA
clone_size: NA
v_call: TRBV2
j_call: TRBJ1-2
cdr3_nt: TGTGCCAGTGGGACGTTTAATGGCTACACCTTC
cdr3_aa: CASGTFNGYTF

d_call: TRBD1
clone_size: many
v_call: TRBV4-2
j_call: TRBJ2-3
cdr3_nt: TGTGCCAGCAGCCTCAGGACAGGGGGAGGCACAGATACGCAGTATTTT
cdr3_aa: CASSLRTGGGTDTQYF

d_call: NA
clone_size: few
v_call: TRBV29-1
j_call: TRBJ1-2
cdr3_nt: TGCAGCGTTGAAGATCGGGCCCCTGCCGGCTATGGCTACACCTTC
cdr3_aa: CSVEDRAPAGYGYTF

d_call: TRBD1
clone_size: few
v_call: TRBV6-5
j_call: TRBJ1-2
cdr3_nt: TGTGCCAGCAGTTGCCCCCGGGACAGGGGCTATGGCTACACCTTC
cdr3_aa: CASSCPRDRGYGYTF

d_call: NA
clone_size: few
v_call: TRBV7-9
j_call: TRBJ2-7
cdr3_nt: TGTGCCAGCAGCTCCCCTGGACCCGCACTGGACTACGAGCAGTACTTC
cdr3_aa: CASSSPGPALDYEQYF

d_call: NA
clone_size: few
v_call: TRBV6-1
j_call: TRBJ1-2
cdr3_nt: TGTGCCAGCAGAGAGGAACCAGGGAGCTATGGCTACACCTTC
cdr3_aa: CASREEPGSYGYTF

d_call: TRBD1
clone_size: few
v_call: TRBV11-1
j_call: TRBJ1-1
cdr3_nt: TGTGCCAGCAGCCATTCGACAGGGAAAGCTTTCTTT
cdr3_aa: CASSHSTGKAFF

d_call: TRBD1
clone_size: NA
v_call: TRBV9
j_call: TRBJ2-7
cdr3_nt: TGTGCCAGCAGCCCAAGGACAGGGGGCACGGGGGAGCAGTACTTC
cdr3_aa: CASSPRTGGTGEQYF

d_call: TRBD2
clone_size: NA
v_call: TRBV7-3
j_call: TRBJ2-1
cdr3_nt: TGTGCCAGCAGCGGGGGACTAGCCGCTAATGAGCAGTTCTTC
cdr3_aa: CASSGGLAANEQFF

d_call: NA
clone_size: NA
v_call: TRBV29-1
j_call: TRBJ2-7
cdr3_nt: TGCAGCGCACAAAGGGGGACCTCCTACGAGCAGTACTTC
cdr3_aa: CSAQRGTSYEQYF

d_call: NA
clone_size: NA
v_call: TRBV4-3
j_call: TRBJ2-2
cdr3_nt: TGCGCCAGCAGCCAAGAATCGGCGGGGATGAACACCGGGGAGCTGTTTTTT
cdr3_aa: CASSQESAGMNTGELFF

d_call: NA
clone_size: many
v_call: TRBV27
j_call: TRBJ1-1
cdr3_nt: TGTGCCAGCAGTTCAGGGAACACTGAAGCTTTCTTT
cdr3_aa: CASSSGNTEAFF

d_call: NA
clone_size: NA
v_call: TRBV2
j_call: TRBJ2-5
cdr3_nt: TGTGCCAGCAGCCAACCTTCACGTGTTCTGAGAGAGACCCAGTACTTC
cdr3_aa: CASSQPSRVLRETQYF

d_call: TRBD1
clone_size: many
v_call: TRBV12-3/TRBV12-4
j_call: TRBJ1-6
cdr3_nt: TGTGCCAGCAGCCTGACAGGGAGCGGTTCACCCCTCCACTTT
cdr3_aa: CASSLTGSGSPLHF

d_call: NA
clone_size: few
v_call: TRBV7-9
j_call: TRBJ2-1
cdr3_nt: TGTGCCAGCAGCTTAGAGGGCCCAACCTACAATGAGCAGTTCTTC
cdr3_aa: CASSLEGPTYNEQFF

d_call: NA
clone_size: many
v_call: TRBV29-1
j_call: TRBJ2-7
cdr3_nt: TGCAGCGTTGTTTGGCAGTTCGTAGTATACGAGCAGTACTTC
cdr3_aa: CSVVWQFVVYEQYF

d_call: TRBD1
clone_size: many
v_call: TRBV4-1
j_call: TRBJ1-5
cdr3_nt: TGCGCCAGCAGCCAATGGACAGGTGGTCAGCCCCAGCATTTT
cdr3_aa: CASSQWTGGQPQHF

d_call: TRBD1
clone_size: NA
v_call: TRBV7-8
j_call: TRBJ2-2
cdr3_nt: TGTGCCAGCAGCTTAGAACAGGGGGCAAGGACCGGGGAGCTGTTTTTT
cdr3_aa: CASSLEQGARTGELFF

d_call: TRBD1
clone_size: few
v_call: TRBV5-6
j_call: TRBJ2-7
cdr3_nt: TGTGCCAGCAGCTGGATGGTTGGGACAGGGCACTACGAGCAGTACTTC
cdr3_aa: CASSWMVGTGHYEQYF

d_call: NA
clone_size: NA
v_call: TRBV5-5
j_call: TRBJ2-2
cdr3_nt: TGTGCCAGCAGCTTCGGGACATTCAACACCGGGGAGCTGTTTTTT
cdr3_aa: CASSFGTFNTGELFF

d_call: NA
clone_size: few
v_call: TRBV29-1
j_call: TRBJ1-2
cdr3_nt: TGCAGCGTTGAAGATCTAATCTACTATGGCTACACCTTC
cdr3_aa: CSVEDLIYYGYTF

d_call: TRBD1
clone_size: NA
v_call: TRBV20-1
j_call: TRBJ1-3
cdr3_nt: TGCAGTGCTACGCCCGCGACAGGGTACAACACCATATATTTT
cdr3_aa: CSATPATGYNTIYF

d_call: NA
clone_size: NA
v_call: TRBV7-8
j_call: TRBJ1-1
cdr3_nt: TGTGCCAGCGGCGTCGGACATCGGAACACTGAAGCTTTCTTT
cdr3_aa: CASGVGHRNTEAFF

d_call: TRBD1
clone_size: few
v_call: TRBV18
j_call: TRBJ1-1
cdr3_nt: TGTGCCAGCTCACCACTGGAATCAGGGGGGAACACTGAAGCTTTCTTT
cdr3_aa: CASSPLESGGNTEAFF

d_call: NA
clone_size: NA
v_call: TRBV12-3/TRBV12-4
j_call: TRBJ1-1
cdr3_nt: TGTGCCAGCAGTTTATGGAAGGATCTGAACACTGAAGCTTTCTTT
cdr3_aa: CASSLWKDLNTEAFF

d_call: TRBD2
clone_size: many
v_call: TRBV10-3
j_call: TRBJ2-2
cdr3_nt: TGTGCCATCAAAAGACTAGCGGGGGTCACCGGGGAGCTGTTTTTT
cdr3_aa: CAIKRLAGVTGELFF

d_call: TRBD2
clone_size: many
v_call: TRBV27
j_call: TRBJ2-7
cdr3_nt: TGTGCCAGCAGTTTTATGGGACTAGCGGGAGTTTACGAGCAGTACTTC
cdr3_aa: CASSFMGLAGVYEQYF

d_call: NA
clone_size: NA
v_call: TRBV19
j_call: TRBJ2-7
cdr3_nt: TGTGCCAGTAGTGGGTTCCTGGACGACGAGCAGTACTTC
cdr3_aa: CASSGFLDDEQYF

d_call: NA
clone_size: NA
v_call: TRBV7-2
j_call: TRBJ2-3
cdr3_nt: TGTGCCAGCAGCCCTAGGAAAGTGGGACCACTAAAGTATTTT
cdr3_aa: CASSPRKVGPLKYF

d_call: NA
clone_size: NA
v_call: TRBV6-2/TRBV6-3
j_call: TRBJ1-1
cdr3_nt: TGTGCCAGCAGCCTCCTCTTGAACACTGAAGCTTTCTTT
cdr3_aa: CASSLLLNTEAFF

d_call: TRBD2
clone_size: NA
v_call: TRBV24-1
j_call: TRBJ2-7
cdr3_nt: TGTGCCACAAGTGATGGGGGGGGTCGATCGGCGCCACAGTACTTC
cdr3_aa: CATSDGGGRSAPQYF

d_call: NA
clone_size: NA
v_call: TRBV7-3
j_call: TRBJ2-3
cdr3_nt: TGTGCCAGCAGCTCGCTAGGACCGGTTAGCACAGATACGCAGTATTTT
cdr3_aa: CASSSLGPVSTDTQYF

d_call: NA
clone_size: NA
v_call: TRBV20-1
j_call: TRBJ1-4
cdr3_nt: TGCAGTGCTAGAGATGAGGGAAGGGAAAAACTGTTTTTT
cdr3_aa: CSARDEGREKLFF

d_call: TRBD2
clone_size: few
v_call: TRBV6-1
j_call: TRBJ2-7
cdr3_nt: TGTGCCAGCAGTGCCGGAGGGGAGGGCTACGAGCAGTACTTC
cdr3_aa: CASSAGGEGYEQYF

d_call: NA
clone_size: few
v_call: TRBV18
j_call: TRBJ1-2
cdr3_nt: TGTGCCAGCTCACCGAACCAGGGCCCATCGGATGGCTACACCTTC
cdr3_aa: CASSPNQGPSDGYTF

d_call: NA
clone_size: few
v_call: TRBV20-1
j_call: TRBJ1-1
cdr3_nt: TGCAGTGCTATTCCGGGGGGAACTGAAGCTTTCTTT
cdr3_aa: CSAIPGGTEAFF

d_call: NA
clone_size: few
v_call: TRBV11-3
j_call: TRBJ2-7
cdr3_nt: TGTGCCAGCAGCTTAGGGATAGCTGGCTACGAGCAGTACTTC
cdr3_aa: CASSLGIAGYEQYF

d_call: TRBD2
clone_size: NA
v_call: TRBV5-1
j_call: TRBJ2-1
cdr3_nt: TGCGCCAGCAGCTTACTCCTAAAAGTCACTAGCGGCTACAATGAGCAGTTCTTC
cdr3_aa: CASSLLLKVTSGYNEQFF

d_call: NA
clone_size: NA
v_call: TRBV12-3/TRBV12-4
j_call: TRBJ1-2
cdr3_nt: TGTTCCAGCAGCATAAAGGGCTATGGCTACACCTTC
cdr3_aa: CSSSIKGYGYTF

d_call: TRBD1
clone_size: many
v_call: TRBV28
j_call: TRBJ2-6
cdr3_nt: TGTGCCAGCAATACAGGGGGCCGCGGGGCCAACGTCCTGACTTTC
cdr3_aa: CASNTGGRGANVLTF

d_call: NA
clone_size: many
v_call: TRBV15
j_call: TRBJ2-7
cdr3_nt: TGTGCCACCAGCAGAGATAAGCTACCCTACGAGCAGTACTTC
cdr3_aa: CATSRDKLPYEQYF

d_call: TRBD1
clone_size: few
v_call: TRBV27
j_call: TRBJ2-3
cdr3_nt: TGTGCCAGCAGTCCCAATAGTGGGACAGGGGCTAGCACAGATACGCAGTATTTT
cdr3_aa: CASSPNSGTGASTDTQYF

d_call: NA
clone_size: NA
v_call: TRBV5-5
j_call: TRBJ1-1
cdr3_nt: TGTGCCAGCAGCTGGGGGCGGGCCCAGAACACTGAAGCTTTCTTT
cdr3_aa: CASSWGRAQNTEAFF

d_call: NA
clone_size: many
v_call: TRBV12-3/TRBV12-4
j_call: TRBJ1-2
cdr3_nt: TGTGCCAGCAGCCTCAGGGATTCCTCGTGGGGCTACACCTTC
cdr3_aa: CASSLRDSSWGYTF

d_call: NA
clone_size: NA
v_call: TRBV29-1
j_call: TRBJ1-4
cdr3_nt: TGCAGCGTTGGCGCCGGGACGGGCGAAAAACTGTTTTTT
cdr3_aa: CSVGAGTGEKLFF

d_call: NA
clone_size: few
v_call: TRBV12-3/TRBV12-4
j_call: TRBJ1-5
cdr3_nt: TGTGCCAGCAGTTTCGGCGATCAGCCCCAGCATTTT
cdr3_aa: CASSFGDQPQHF

d_call: TRBD1
clone_size: NA
v_call: TRBV4-2
j_call: TRBJ1-5
cdr3_nt: TGTGCCAGCAGCCAAGGGGGACAGGGGAAAAAGAATAGCAATCAGCCCCAGCATTTT
cdr3_aa: CASSQGGQGKKNSNQPQHF

d_call: NA
clone_size: few
v_call: TRBV19
j_call: TRBJ2-1
cdr3_nt: TGTGCCAGTAGTCTCAGGGGGGGGATGAATGAGCAGTTCTTC
cdr3_aa: CASSLRGGMNEQFF

d_call: NA
clone_size: once
v_call: TRBV4-1
j_call: TRBJ2-2
cdr3_nt: TGCGCCAGCAGCCAAGATCCCTCGGGAAAGGCCGGGGAGCTGTTTTTT
cdr3_aa: CASSQDPSGKAGELFF

d_call: NA
clone_size: few
v_call: TRBV12-3/TRBV12-4
j_call: TRBJ2-1
cdr3_nt: TGTGCCAGCAGTTTAGGTGAGCGGCGCAGCTCCTACAATGAGCAGTTCTTC
cdr3_aa: CASSLGERRSSYNEQFF

d_call: TRBD2
clone_size: few
v_call: TRBV6-1
j_call: TRBJ2-1
cdr3_nt: TGTGCCACCGCGGGTAGCGGGGGGGCCCTCAATGAGCAGTTCTTC
cdr3_aa: CATAGSGGALNEQFF

d_call: NA
clone_size: many
v_call: TRBV5-1
j_call: TRBJ2-1
cdr3_nt: TGCGCCAGCAGCTTGGCCCCCCTGATTAGTAATGAGCAGTTCTTC
cdr3_aa: CASSLAPLISNEQFF

d_call: TRBD2
clone_size: NA
v_call: TRBV7-2
j_call: TRBJ2-4
cdr3_nt: TGTGCCACCAGCGGGACTAGCGGGTTGCAAAACATTCAGTACTTC
cdr3_aa: CATSGTSGLQNIQYF

d_call: NA
clone_size: few
v_call: TRBV7-3
j_call: TRBJ2-1
cdr3_nt: TGTGCCAGCAGCCCGGGTAAAAAGGCGTTTGGGGAGCAGTTCTTC
cdr3_aa: CASSPGKKAFGEQFF

d_call: NA
clone_size: many
v_call: TRBV4-2
j_call: TRBJ2-2
cdr3_nt: TGTGCCAGCAGCCAAGATTGGTGGAGGGGCAACACCGGGGAGCTGTTTTTT
cdr3_aa: CASSQDWWRGNTGELFF

d_call: NA
clone_size: NA
v_call: TRBV20-1
j_call: TRBJ1-2
cdr3_nt: TGCAGTGCTCTCCAGATTAACTATGGCTACACCTTC
cdr3_aa: CSALQINYGYTF

d_call: TRBD2
clone_size: NA
v_call: TRBV7-6
j_call: TRBJ2-5
cdr3_nt: TGTGCCAGCAGCTTAGCTAACCTAGCGGGGGGCAGGGAGACCCAGTACTTC
cdr3_aa: CASSLANLAGGRETQYF

d_call: NA
clone_size: few
v_call: TRBV19
j_call: TRBJ1-5
cdr3_nt: TGTGCCAGTAGTGGACATCATAGCAATCAGCCCCAGCATTTT
cdr3_aa: CASSGHHSNQPQHF